This TCR beta chain comes out of a study of T cell responses to AZD1222 COVID-19 vaccine. General observations from the study: A mostly white British donor set with more females was recruited, and clonal diversity was possibly underestimated. Baseline testing showed seropositivity in only five or six AZD1222 recipients.

This table comes from immunoSEQ multiplex PCR, and its TCRdb copy is limited to in-frame clones, with some not included. The repertoire holds some 280,000 clones, with almost 95% as singletons. J was trimmed by 0 bases and V by 4 bases; bases with no gene match: 3. This CDR3 is built from 16 residues. Looked up from germline, CDR1 is SGHRS and CDR2 is YFSETQ. To note about this clone: Its antigen remains unknown. The sample contains more than one DNA sequence encoding this CDR3.

V gene TRBV5-1 combines with J gene TRBJ2-3; 12 bases map to TRBD2. This clonotype was obtained from an adult who received the AZD1222 COVID-19 vaccine. Sequenced here: peripheral blood, sampled 28 days after the second AZD1222 dose. The DNA for the CDR3 is TGCGCCAGCAGCCCGGGGACTAGCGGGAGCACAGATACGCAGTATTTT. This sequence encodes CASSPGTSGSTDTQYF.